Sequencing of this T cell receptor beta chain was carried out in a study of control samples from healthy donors and cancer patients. The CDR3 is 12 residues long. The germline gives CDR1 SNHLY, CDR2 FYNNEI. Trimming stripped 5 bases from V and 6 bases from J, with 7 bases between. TCRdb's copy holds only in-frame clones and misses some; the assay was immunoSEQ multiplex PCR. This repertoire shows about 150,000 clones, approximately 96% found once; its top ten account for 4.5% to 6%. The chain carries TRBV2 and TRBJ2-2; D assignment may be TRBD1 or TRBD2 (5 bases each). This clonotype was sampled from a man aged 35 to 55 in good health. The sample comprised blood. CDR3 DNA sequence: TGTGCCAGCAGTCTGGGGGCCGGGGAGCTGTTTTTT. Protein: CASSLGAGELFF.